These 31 T cell receptor beta chains came from one sample sequenced in a study of neurological immune-mediated disorders. Stated time point: longitudinal time-point 3. TCRdb processed the 5' RACE reads anew with MiXCR; each CDR3 protein has one entry. The sample contains tens of thousands of distinct CDR3 sequences, roughly 8% of which appear only once. Sequenced sample: PBMCs. The receptor source for this set is a woman aged 40 to 49 in good health.

This clonotype showed up many times. This sequence joins TRBV5-5 and TRBJ2-1; D gene uncertain. The CDR3 totals 15 residues. Trimming took off 4 bases at V and 2 bases at J, with 13 bases between the two ends. Germline V gene data show CDR1 as SGHKS and CDR2 as YYEKEE (reference sequence). The CDR3 region is CASSRRTGPYNEQFF. The CDR3 bases are TGTGCCAGCAGCCGCAGAACGGGCCCCTACAATGAGCAGTTCTTC.

This clonotype has at least ten counts. The V gene is TRBV7-2, the J gene TRBJ2-7, with a possible D match to TRBD1 (5 bases). CDR3 length: 14 residues. The germline CDR1 and CDR2 sequences are SGHTA and FQGNSA. Trimming took 4 bases from V and 0 from J, leaving 10 bases between them. This chain's CDR3 is CASSSYRLSYEQYF. For the CDR3, the DNA is TGTGCCAGCAGCTCTTACAGGCTCTCCTACGAGCAGTACTTC.

This clonotype was recorded a few times. The chain employs TRBV7-9 and TRBJ1-1; D ambiguous. V lost 2 bases and J lost 0, with 4 bases in between. Germline lookup yields CDR1 SEHNR and CDR2 FQNEAQ (reference sequence). The CDR3 length is 13 residues. CDR3 in amino acids: CASSLLMNTEAFF. CDR3 coding DNA: TGTGCCAGCAGCTTATTAATGAACACTGAAGCTTTCTTT. The full variable domain, completed using reference TRBV7-9 and TRBJ1-1, is DTGVSQNPRHKITKRGQNVTFRCDPISEHNRLYWYRQTLGQGPEFLTYFQNEAQLEKSRLLSDRFSAERPKGSFSTLEIQRTEQGDSAMYLCASSLLMNTEAFFGQGTRLTVV.

In this sample, this clonotype turned up many times. The chain joins TRBV15 to TRBJ1-3; D remains unclear. CDR3 size: 14 residues. V was shortened by 2 bases and J by 8 bases, with 13 bases between the two germline ends. CDR1 and CDR2 (germline): LNHNV, YYDKDF (reference sequence). The CDR3 sequence is CATSRRRISDTIYF. In nucleotides, the CDR3 is TGTGCCACCAGCAGACGACGGATCTCGGACACCATATATTTT.

This clonotype showed up many times. The V call is TRBV5-1, the J call TRBJ2-3; 8 positions match TRBD1. J gave up 3 bases and V 0 bases, and 3 bases lay outside the gene matches. The germline V gene encodes CDR1 SGHRS and CDR2 YFSETQ. The CDR3 totals 15 residues. CDR3 DNA sequence: TGCGCCAGCAGCTTGGAGGGACAGGTAACAGATACGCAGTATTTT. It encodes CASSLEGQVTDTQYF.

This clonotype was found many times. This sequence joins TRBV7-8 and TRBJ2-2; tentatively, D is TRBD1 (5 bases). Trimming left V 3 bases short and J 4 bases short, with 12 bases between. CDR3 length: 15 residues. The germline V gene has CDR1 SGHVS and CDR2 FQNEAQ. The CDR3 loop is CASSLGHEATGELFF. In DNA form, the CDR3 reads TGTGCCAGCAGCTTGGGGCACGAAGCCACCGGGGAGCTGTTTTTT.

This clonotype was seen repeatedly, ten times or more. The chain combines TRBV5-6 with TRBJ1-5, with D perhaps TRBD1 (5 bases). The CDR3 totals 14 residues. V gave up 4 bases and J gave up 3 bases, with 11 bases separating them. Germline lookup yields CDR1 SGHDT and CDR2 YYEEEE. CDR3 sequence reads: CASSRGLDNQPQHF. The DNA for the CDR3 is TGTGCCAGCAGCAGGGGTCTAGACAATCAGCCCCAGCATTTT.

This clonotype was detected only a few times. The V call is TRBV29-1, the J call TRBJ2-4; 8 bases agree with TRBD1. The germline gives CDR1 SQVTM, CDR2 ANQGSEA. V lost 0 bases, J lost 11 bases, and 6 bases stayed unmatched. This CDR3 has 13 residues. The CDR3 loop reads CSVEEGQGPLQYF. In DNA, the CDR3 is TGCAGCGTTGAAGAAGGACAGGGCCCCCTTCAGTACTTC.

The sample holds many counts of this clonotype. V is TRBV7-9 and J is TRBJ2-7, with 10 nucleotides matching TRBD1. Germline lookup yields CDR1 SEHNR and CDR2 FQNEAQ (reference sequence). The CDR3 sequence is 14 residues long. V gave up 5 bases and J gave up 5 bases; unmatched junction bases: 6. This CDR3 is CASSVGQGENEQYF. In DNA, the CDR3 is TGTGCCAGCAGCGTCGGACAGGGGGAGAACGAGCAGTACTTC.

This clonotype was found many times. This sequence joins TRBV5-1 and TRBJ2-1; D unclear. V lost 3 bases, J lost 3 bases, and 13 bases lay in between. The CDR3 runs 15 residues. The germline V gene encodes CDR1 SGHRS and CDR2 YFSETQ. The CDR3 loop reads CASSSVESLYNEQFF. DNA of the CDR3: TGCGCCAGCAGCTCTGTCGAAAGCCTCTACAATGAGCAGTTCTTC.

At least ten counts were recorded for this clonotype. The rearrangement links TRBV18 to TRBJ2-3; no firm D call. The CDR3 length is 16 residues. CDR1 and CDR2 from the germline V gene are KGHSH and LQKENI. Between the trimmed V and J ends, which lost 0 bases and 6 bases, there was a span of 16 bases. For the CDR3, the DNA is TGTGCCAGCTCACCACCGGGCACCACCAGGTCGGATACGCAGTATTTT. It is translated as CASSPPGTTRSDTQYF.

At least ten counts were recorded for this clonotype. This chain uses TRBV27 with TRBJ1-5; 8 bases fit TRBD1. The V gene's germline CDR1 is MNHEY and CDR2 SMNVEV (reference sequence). The CDR3 loop spans 13 amino acids. J was trimmed by 8 bases and V by 6 bases; bases with no gene match: 6. CDR3 residues: CASSRTGREPQHF. Written as DNA, the CDR3 is TGTGCCAGCAGCCGGACAGGGCGGGAGCCCCAGCATTTT.

This clonotype showed up many times. This chain connects TRBV29-1 to TRBJ2-5; D may be TRBD1 or TRBD2 (5 bases each). The CDR3 has 15 residues. Germline V gene sequence: CDR1 SQVTM, CDR2 ANQGSEA. V lost 7 bases to trimming and J lost 3 bases, with 21 bases between them. CDR3 sequence: CSALHGTTKEETQYF. DNA of the CDR3: TGCAGCGCCCTGCACGGGACCACGAAAGAAGAGACCCAGTACTTC.

V and J are TRBV20-1 and TRBJ1-5; TRBD1 agrees at 7 bases. The CDR3 contains 16 residues. J was trimmed by 2 bases and V by 3 bases; bases with no gene match: 10. Germline-derived CDR1 and CDR2 are DFQATT and SNEGSKA (reference sequence). CDR3 bases: TGCAGTGCTAGGGACTTCGTAGGACAGGGCAATCAGCCCCAGCATTTT. It is translated as CSARDFVGQGNQPQHF.

This clonotype came up many times. The rearrangement joins TRBV3-1 to TRBJ2-3; D remains ambiguous. The CDR3 has 16 amino acids. Germline V gene sequence: CDR1 LGHDT, CDR2 YNNKEL (reference sequence). Deletions cut 1 base from V and 1 base from J, with 12 bases between. The chain's CDR3 is CASSQVGKDGTDTQYF. CDR3 coding DNA: TGTGCCAGCAGCCAAGTTGGTAAGGACGGCACAGATACGCAGTATTTT.

This clonotype was observed at least ten times. This chain links TRBV27 with TRBJ1-2; possible D gene TRBD1, 5 bases. V shed 2 bases and J shed 6 bases, with 25 bases lying between them. The germline V gene has CDR1 MNHEY and CDR2 SMNVEV (reference sequence). The CDR3 covers 18 residues. CDR3 residues: CASSLQRGSGRGRDGYTF. CDR3 DNA sequence: TGTGCCAGCAGTTTACAGAGGGGTTCGGGGAGGGGTAGGGATGGCTACACCTTC.

This clonotype was recorded at least ten times. One end of the junction varies from germline; a read error may be responsible. The rearrangement joins TRBV9 to TRBJ2-1, with 9 bases fitting TRBD2. Looked up from germline, CDR1 is SGDLS and CDR2 is YYNGEE. This CDR3 spans 19 amino acids. CDR3 nucleotides: TGTACCAGCAGCGTAAGCGGGACTAGCCCGAAGAGGCCCTACAATGAGCAGTTCTTC. It yields the protein CTSSVSGTSPKRPYNEQFF.

There are many counts of this clonotype. The chain combines TRBV20-1 with TRBJ2-7; unclear D gene. V dropped 0 bases and J dropped 6 bases, with 9 bases sitting between them. There are 12 residues in the CDR3. Germline assignment: CDR1 DFQATT and CDR2 SNEGSKA (reference sequence). This CDR3 reads CSARDPYSEQYF. CDR3 coding DNA: TGCAGTGCTAGAGATCCTTATAGCGAGCAGTACTTC.

The sample holds many counts of this clonotype. CDR3 sequence (DNA): TGCAGTGCTATGTTTCGCCCCACGGGGGGCTACACCTTC. Encoded protein: CSAMFRPTGGYTF. The chain couples TRBV20-1 to TRBJ1-2; D uncertain. The V gene lost 4 bases and the J gene lost 8 bases, with 17 bases spanning the gap. The germline gives CDR1 DFQATT, CDR2 SNEGSKA (reference sequence). The CDR3 runs 13 residues.

In its sample, this clonotype was seen many times. This chain connects TRBV25-1 to TRBJ2-7; the D gene is possibly TRBD2 (5 bases). CDR1 is MGHDK and CDR2 is SYGVNS in the germline V gene. Trimming left V 1 base short and J 2 bases short, with 12 bases between. The CDR3 sequence is 15 residues long. This chain's CDR3 is CASSEWETRPYEQYF. The CDR3 region has the DNA TGTGCCAGCAGTGAATGGGAGACGCGTCCCTACGAGCAGTACTTC.

A note on this clonotype: A read error may explain this, as a much larger clone is one base away. This chain connects TRBV6-6 to TRBJ2-3, with TRBD2 matching 11 bases. V lost 5 bases to trimming and J lost 1 base; unmatched junction nucleotides: 8. Germline CDR1 MNHNY, CDR2 SVGAGI (reference sequence). The CDR3 runs to 17 residues. The CDR3 sequence: CASSTPLAGGGTDTQYF. The CDR3 DNA reads TGTGCCAGCAGTACCCCCCTAGCGGGAGGAGGCACAGATACGCAGTATTTT.

Ten or more counts support this clonotype. The chain is built from TRBV6-2 or TRBV6-3 and TRBJ2-1, with a possible D match to TRBD2 (6 bases). Trimming took off 7 bases at V and 8 bases at J, with 15 bases between the two ends. Germline values: CDR1 MNHEY, CDR2 SVGEGT. The CDR3 runs 13 residues. The CDR3 loop reads CASTSGLRDEQFF. The DNA of the CDR3 is TGTGCCAGCACCTCCGGACTAAGAGATGAGCAGTTCTTC.

This clonotype was seen a few times. V is TRBV9 and J is TRBJ1-1; D call uncertain. Germline assignment: CDR1 SGDLS and CDR2 YYNGEE. The V and J ends lost 4 bases and 6 bases respectively, with 10 bases between them. There are 12 residues in the CDR3. CDR3 sequence (DNA): TGTGCCAGCAGCCCCCCCTCCCCTGAAGCTTTCTTT. Translated, it gives CASSPPSPEAFF.

The table lists this clonotype with many counts. This chain connects TRBV12-3 or TRBV12-4 to TRBJ1-6; D is possibly TRBD1 (6 bases). Trimming shortened V by 4 bases and J by 3 bases, and 10 bases separated the two germline ends. The CDR3 spans 15 residues. CDR3 protein: CASSSGQIYNSPLHF. CDR3 DNA sequence: TGTGCCAGCAGTTCCGGACAGATCTATAATTCACCCCTCCACTTT.

The sample holds many counts of this clonotype. V gene TRBV12-3 or TRBV12-4 combines with J gene TRBJ1-1; tentatively, D is TRBD1 (6 bases). Trimming removed 5 bases from V and 7 bases from J, with 8 bases in between. This CDR3 has 11 amino acids. The CDR3 sequence is CASSRQVEAFF. CDR3 sequence (DNA): TGTGCCAGCAGTCGACAGGTTGAAGCTTTCTTT.

This clonotype has a count of ten or more. This chain joins TRBV20-1 and TRBJ1-1; D is unresolved. From germline, CDR1 is DFQATT and CDR2 SNEGSKA (reference sequence). V dropped 0 bases and J dropped 1 base, with 12 bases sitting between them. The CDR3 has 15 amino acids. CDR3 in DNA: TGCAGTGCTAGAGATTCCGGACGTTCGAACACTGAAGCTTTCTTT. Protein: CSARDSGRSNTEAFF.

This clonotype was recorded at least ten times. The CDR3: CASRPAGGISGNTIYF. CDR3 DNA sequence: TGTGCCAGCAGACCCGCCGGGGGGATCTCTGGAAACACCATATATTTT. The rearrangement uses TRBV12-3 or TRBV12-4 and TRBJ1-3; weak D call: TRBD1 (5 bases). The CDR3 has 16 residues. Trimming removed 6 bases at V and 0 bases at J, with 15 bases between.

This clonotype has ten or more counts. The chain uses TRBV10-3 and TRBJ2-5, with TRBD1 matching 9 bases. There are 14 residues in the CDR3. CDR1 is ENHRY and CDR2 is SYGVKD in the germline V gene. J was trimmed by 3 bases and V by 6 bases; bases with no gene match: 5. The CDR3 DNA is TGTGCCATCAGCCCGGGACAGGGAGAAGAGACCCAGTACTTC. Amino acids: CAISPGQGEETQYF.

This clonotype has at least ten counts. J is TRBJ1-1 and V is TRBV9; a possible D gene is TRBD1 (5 bases). With 5 bases removed from V and 5 bases from J, the gap between germline ends came to 25 bases. Germline V gives CDR1 SGDLS, CDR2 YYNGEE. The CDR3 runs 17 residues. CDR3 residues: CASRTLEGRGVGTEAFF. CDR3 coding DNA: TGTGCCAGCAGGACCCTCGAGGGGCGAGGAGTGGGAACTGAAGCTTTCTTT.

This clonotype was detected ten times or more. The chain combines TRBV24-1 with TRBJ2-1, with D maybe TRBD1 (5 bases). The V end was cut by 1 base, the J end by 7 bases, with 25 bases between. The CDR3 length is 19 residues. CDR1 KGHDR and CDR2 SFDVKD come from the germline V gene. The CDR3: CATSDFARRGRTTPNEQFF. The CDR3 DNA reads as TGTGCCACCAGTGATTTCGCGCGAAGGGGCAGGACCACACCGAATGAGCAGTTCTTC.

This clonotype appeared many times. The chain carries TRBV6-5 and TRBJ2-2; perhaps TRBD2 as D (5 bases). The CDR3 sequence is 13 residues long. Trimming pared 6 bases from V and 8 bases from J, leaving 13 bases between. Germline V CDR1 and CDR2: MNHEY, SVGAGI. This CDR3 is CASRFGPGGELFF. CDR3 nucleotides: TGTGCCAGCAGATTTGGTCCGGGAGGGGAGCTGTTTTTT.